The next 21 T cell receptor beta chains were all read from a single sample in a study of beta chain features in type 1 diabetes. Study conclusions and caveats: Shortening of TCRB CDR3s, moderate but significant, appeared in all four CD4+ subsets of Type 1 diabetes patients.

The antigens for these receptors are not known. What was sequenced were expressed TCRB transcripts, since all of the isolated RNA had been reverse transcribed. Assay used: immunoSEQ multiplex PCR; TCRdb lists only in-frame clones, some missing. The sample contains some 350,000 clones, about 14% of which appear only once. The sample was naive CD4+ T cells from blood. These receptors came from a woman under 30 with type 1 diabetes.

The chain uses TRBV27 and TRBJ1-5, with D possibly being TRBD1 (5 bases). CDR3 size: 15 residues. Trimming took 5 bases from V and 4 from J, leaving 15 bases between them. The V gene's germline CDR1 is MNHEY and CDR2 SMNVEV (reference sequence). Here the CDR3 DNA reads TGTGCCAGCAGTACCGACAGAAAACTTAATCAGCCCCAGCATTTT. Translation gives CASSTDRKLNQPQHF.

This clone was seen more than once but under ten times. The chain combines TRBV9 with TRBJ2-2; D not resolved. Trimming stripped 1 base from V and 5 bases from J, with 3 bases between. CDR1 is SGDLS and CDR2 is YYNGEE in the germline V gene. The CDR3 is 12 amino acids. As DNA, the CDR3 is TGTGCCAGCAGCGTACTTACCGGGGAGCTGTTTTTT. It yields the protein CASSVLTGELFF.

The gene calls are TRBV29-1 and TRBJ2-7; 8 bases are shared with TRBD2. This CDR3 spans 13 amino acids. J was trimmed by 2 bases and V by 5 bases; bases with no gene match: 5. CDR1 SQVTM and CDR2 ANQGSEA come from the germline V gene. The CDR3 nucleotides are TGCAGCGTTTACGATAGCGGGACCTACGAGCAGTACGTC. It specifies CSVYDSGTYEQYV.

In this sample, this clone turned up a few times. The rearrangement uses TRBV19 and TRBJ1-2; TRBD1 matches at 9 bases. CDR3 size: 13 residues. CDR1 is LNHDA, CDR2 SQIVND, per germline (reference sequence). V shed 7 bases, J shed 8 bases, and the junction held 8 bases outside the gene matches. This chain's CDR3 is CASKMGTGPGYTF. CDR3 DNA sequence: TGTGCCAGTAAAATGGGGACAGGGCCCGGCTACACCTTC. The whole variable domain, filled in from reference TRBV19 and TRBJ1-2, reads DGGITQSPKYLFRKEGQNVTLSCEQNLNHDAMYWYRQDPGQGLRLIYYSQIVNDFQKGDIAEGYSVSREKKESFPLTVTSAQKNPTAFYLCASKMGTGPGYTFGSGTRLTVV.

In DNA form, the CDR3 reads TGTGCCAGCAGCACAAACACCGGGGAGCTGTTTTTT. Translating it yields CASSTNTGELFF. The gene calls are TRBV7-3 and TRBJ2-2; D unresolved. Trimming cost V 5 bases and J 2 bases, with 3 bases left between them. The germline V gene encodes CDR1 SGHTA and CDR2 FQGTGA. The CDR3 runs to 12 residues.

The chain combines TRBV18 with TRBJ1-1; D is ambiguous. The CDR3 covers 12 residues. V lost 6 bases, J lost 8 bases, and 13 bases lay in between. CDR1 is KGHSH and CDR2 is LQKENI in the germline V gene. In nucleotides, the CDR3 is TGTGCCAGCTCCCAATATTTGCGAGAAGCTTTCTTT. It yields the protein CASSQYLREAFF.

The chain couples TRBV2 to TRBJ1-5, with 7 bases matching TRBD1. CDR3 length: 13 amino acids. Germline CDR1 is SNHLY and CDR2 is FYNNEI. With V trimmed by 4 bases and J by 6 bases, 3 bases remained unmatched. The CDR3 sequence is CASSVNRGQPQHF. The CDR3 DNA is TGTGCCAGCAGTGTCAACAGGGGTCAGCCCCAGCATTTT. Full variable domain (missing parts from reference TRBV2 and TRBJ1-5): EPEVTQTPSHQVTQMGQEVILRCVPISNHLYFYWYRQILGQKVEFLVSFYNNEISEKSEIFDDQFSVERPDGSNFTLKIRSTKLEDSAMYFCASSVNRGQPQHFGDGTRLSIL.

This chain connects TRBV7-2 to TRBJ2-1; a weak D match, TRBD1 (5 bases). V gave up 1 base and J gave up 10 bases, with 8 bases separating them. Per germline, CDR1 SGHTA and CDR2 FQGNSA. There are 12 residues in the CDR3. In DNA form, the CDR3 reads TGTGCCAGCAGCTTAGGAAGACAGGAGCAGTTCTTC. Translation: CASSLGRQEQFF.

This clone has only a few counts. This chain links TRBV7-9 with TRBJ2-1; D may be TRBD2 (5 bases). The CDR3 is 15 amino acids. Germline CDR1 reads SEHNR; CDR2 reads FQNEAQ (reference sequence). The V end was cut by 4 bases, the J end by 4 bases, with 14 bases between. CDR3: CASSSDGGQYNEQFF. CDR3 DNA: TGTGCCAGCAGCTCCGACGGCGGGCAATACAATGAGCAGTTCTTC.

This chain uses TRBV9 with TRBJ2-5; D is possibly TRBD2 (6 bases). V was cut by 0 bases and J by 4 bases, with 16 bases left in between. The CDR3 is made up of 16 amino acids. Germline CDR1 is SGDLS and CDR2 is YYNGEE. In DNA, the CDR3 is TGTGCCAGCAGCGTAGGGGCGGGAACTCAGGTAGAGACCCAGTACTTC. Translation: CASSVGAGTQVETQYF.

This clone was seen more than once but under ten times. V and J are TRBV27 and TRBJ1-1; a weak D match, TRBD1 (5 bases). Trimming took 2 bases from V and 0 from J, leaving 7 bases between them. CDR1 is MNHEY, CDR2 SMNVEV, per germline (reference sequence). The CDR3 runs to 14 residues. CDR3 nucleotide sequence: TGTGCCAGCAGTTTAGGCAGGGTGAACACTGAAGCTTTCTTT. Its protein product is CASSLGRVNTEAFF.

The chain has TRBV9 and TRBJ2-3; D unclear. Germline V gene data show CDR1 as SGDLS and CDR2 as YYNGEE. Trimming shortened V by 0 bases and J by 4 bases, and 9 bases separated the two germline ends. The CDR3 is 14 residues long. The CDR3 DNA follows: TGTGCCAGCAGCGTAGCCGTCCCAGCAGATACGCAGTATTTT. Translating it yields CASSVAVPADTQYF.

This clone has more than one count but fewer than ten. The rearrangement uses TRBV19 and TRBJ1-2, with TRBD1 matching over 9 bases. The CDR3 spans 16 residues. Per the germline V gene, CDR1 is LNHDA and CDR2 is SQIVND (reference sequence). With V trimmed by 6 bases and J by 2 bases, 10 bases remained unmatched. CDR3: CASRLDTGTGNYGYTF. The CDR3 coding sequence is TGTGCCAGTAGGCTGGATACCGGGACAGGGAACTATGGCTACACCTTC.

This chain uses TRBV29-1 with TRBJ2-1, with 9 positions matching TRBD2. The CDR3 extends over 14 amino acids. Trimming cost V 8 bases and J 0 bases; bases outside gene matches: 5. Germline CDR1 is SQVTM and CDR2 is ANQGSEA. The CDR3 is CSQVSGSSYNEQFF. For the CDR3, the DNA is TGCAGCCAAGTTAGCGGGAGCTCCTACAATGAGCAGTTCTTC.

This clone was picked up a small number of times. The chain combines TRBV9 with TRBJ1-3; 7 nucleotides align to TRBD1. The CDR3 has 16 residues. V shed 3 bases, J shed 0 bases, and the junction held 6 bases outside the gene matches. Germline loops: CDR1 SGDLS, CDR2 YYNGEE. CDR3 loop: CASSGTGASSGNTIYF. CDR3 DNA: TGTGCCAGCAGCGGCACAGGGGCCAGCTCTGGAAACACCATATATTTT.

CDR3 DNA: TGTGCCAGCTCACCACCGAACAGGAACACCGGGGAGCTGTTTTTT. Its protein product is CASSPPNRNTGELFF. This chain links TRBV18 with TRBJ2-2, with D uncertain. Per germline, CDR1 KGHSH and CDR2 LQKENI. The V end lost 0 bases, the J end lost 1 base, and 6 bases lay between the germline ends. This CDR3 has 15 amino acids.

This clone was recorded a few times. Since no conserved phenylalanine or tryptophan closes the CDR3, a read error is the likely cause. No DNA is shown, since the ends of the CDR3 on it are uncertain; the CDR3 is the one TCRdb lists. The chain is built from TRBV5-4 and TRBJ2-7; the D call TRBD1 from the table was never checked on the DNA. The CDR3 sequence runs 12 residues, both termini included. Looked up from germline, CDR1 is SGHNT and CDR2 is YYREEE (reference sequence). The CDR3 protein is CASSLPGQGFAL.

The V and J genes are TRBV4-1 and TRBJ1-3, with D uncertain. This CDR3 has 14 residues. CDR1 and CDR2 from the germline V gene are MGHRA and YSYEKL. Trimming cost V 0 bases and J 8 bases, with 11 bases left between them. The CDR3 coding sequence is TGCGCCAGCAGCCAAGATAACCAGGAAGACACCATATATTTT. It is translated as CASSQDNQEDTIYF.

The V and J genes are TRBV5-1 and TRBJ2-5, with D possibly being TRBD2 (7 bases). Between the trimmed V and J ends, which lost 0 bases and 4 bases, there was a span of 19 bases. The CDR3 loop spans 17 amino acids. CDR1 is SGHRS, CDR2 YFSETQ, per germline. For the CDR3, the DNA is TGCGCCAGCAGCTTGGCTGGTAGGGGGAGGGCCGCAGAGACCCAGTACTTC. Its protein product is CASSLAGRGRAAETQYF.

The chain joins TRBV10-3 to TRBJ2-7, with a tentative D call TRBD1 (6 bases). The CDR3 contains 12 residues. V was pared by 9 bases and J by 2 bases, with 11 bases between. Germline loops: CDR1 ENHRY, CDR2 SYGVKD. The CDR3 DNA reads TGTGCCATACGGGACATTACCTACGAGCAGTACTTC. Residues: CAIRDITYEQYF.

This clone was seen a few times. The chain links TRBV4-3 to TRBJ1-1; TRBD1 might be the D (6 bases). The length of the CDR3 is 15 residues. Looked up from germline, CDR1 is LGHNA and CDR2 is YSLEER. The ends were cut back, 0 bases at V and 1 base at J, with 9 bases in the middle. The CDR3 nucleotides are TGCGCCAGCAGCCAAGAAGGGGGATGGAACACTGAAGCTTTCTTT. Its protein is CASSQEGGWNTEAFF.